This is a list of T cell receptor beta chains from one sample in a study of blood T cell repertoires in COVID-19. The table came from immunoSEQ multiplex PCR; TCRdb's copy has only in-frame clones and leaves some out. The repertoire holds about 150,000 clones, with 87% as singletons. Material for sequencing was peripheral blood. The receptors stem from a woman aged 60-75 years with active or convalescent COVID-19. Each CDR3 is given without its conserved first and last residue.

v_call	j_call	cdr3_aa
TRBV6-6	TRBJ1-2	ASSFGDRANYGYT
TRBV19	TRBJ1-6	ASASFDRGRGSPLH
TRBV13	TRBJ2-5	ASSGSVTGPMETQY
TRBV6-5	TRBJ1-1	ASSSRVSMGAF
TRBV5-1	TRBJ2-1	ASAGLAGGYNEQF
TRBV10-2	TRBJ2-3	ASSESLAADTQY
TRBV7-8	TRBJ2-1	ASSLVTSGYNEQF
TRBV3-1/TRBV3-2	TRBJ2-7	ASSLSGVAYEQY
TRBV13	TRBJ2-1	ASSLEGGAFPREQF
TRBV7-2	TRBJ2-1	ASSSGLADYNEQF
TRBV4-3	TRBJ2-2	ASSFQVQGPGGELF
TRBV6-5	TRBJ1-1	ASSTDREAF
TRBV5-1	TRBJ1-5	ASSLGQGDYQPQH
TRBV9	TRBJ2-1	ASSPAAGTSYNEQF
TRBV19	TRBJ1-5	ASSRQGYQPQH
TRBV7-6	TRBJ2-1	ASSSPTSGGDNEQF
TRBV6-5	TRBJ1-3	ASRLTRISGNTIY
TRBV7-9	TRBJ2-3	ASSLMRLAGSTDTQY
TRBV7-2	TRBJ1-1	ASSLEVGRDEAF
TRBV6-1	TRBJ1-6	ASSAMHILSSYNSPLH
TRBV27	TRBJ1-1	ASSPAGGLPEAF
TRBV19	TRBJ1-5	ASSIDRGQPQH
TRBV6-5	TRBJ1-1	ASPGQGDTEAF
TRBV4-1	TRBJ2-3	ASSQETGLAEEY
TRBV7-9	TRBJ2-1	ASSSRLVPNEQF
TRBV2	TRBJ1-1	ASSLTNTVTEAF
TRBV11-2	TRBJ2-1	ASSLTGTSVENEQF
TRBV3-1/TRBV3-2	TRBJ2-7	ASSQGNLGGSREQY
TRBV6-5	TRBJ1-1	ASTPHRGENTEAF
TRBV4-1	TRBJ1-4	ASSQIRPGLATNEKLF
TRBV5-6	TRBJ2-3	ASSRRGGVATDTQY
TRBV7-3	TRBJ2-2	ASSLYSPQGANTGELF
TRBV7-9	TRBJ2-7	ASSLLAGRAYEQY
TRBV11-2	TRBJ2-7	ASSSLGVGETYEQY
TRBV2	TRBJ1-5	ASSEALGANQPQH
TRBV5-6	TRBJ1-6	ASSPDSGGGSPLH
TRBV6-5	TRBJ2-7	ASSYTGTASWEQY
TRBV23-1	TRBJ1-4	ASAGGGNEKLF
TRBV28	TRBJ1-1	ASTNPPGQGTEAF
TRBV20-1	TRBJ2-1	SAIREIEQF
TRBV21-1	TRBJ1-2	ASSKVERDSYGYT
TRBV18	TRBJ1-2	ASSPTSSPNYGYT
TRBV3-1/TRBV3-2	TRBJ2-1	ASSHSGGAFYNEQF
TRBV11-2	TRBJ2-1	ASSLALAGDISYNEQF
TRBV12-5	TRBJ1-4	ASGPGQGREKLF
TRBV6-5	TRBJ1-2	ASSYSGQGDLGGYT
TRBV6-2/TRBV6-3	TRBJ2-1	ASSPLISGGYNEQF
TRBV7-9	TRBJ2-7	ASSNGAGEQY
TRBV7-6	TRBJ2-7	ASSPTGGEQY
TRBV19	TRBJ2-7	ASSYDRGGYEQY
TRBV25-1	TRBJ1-1	ASSPPRGSEAF
TRBV7-3	TRBJ2-1	ASSFQGVAVNEQF
TRBV18	TRBJ2-5	ASSPTSGGQETQY
TRBV7-2	TRBJ2-5	ASSPGLAGGFETQY
TRBV6-4	TRBJ2-3	ASTTSAGSTDTQY